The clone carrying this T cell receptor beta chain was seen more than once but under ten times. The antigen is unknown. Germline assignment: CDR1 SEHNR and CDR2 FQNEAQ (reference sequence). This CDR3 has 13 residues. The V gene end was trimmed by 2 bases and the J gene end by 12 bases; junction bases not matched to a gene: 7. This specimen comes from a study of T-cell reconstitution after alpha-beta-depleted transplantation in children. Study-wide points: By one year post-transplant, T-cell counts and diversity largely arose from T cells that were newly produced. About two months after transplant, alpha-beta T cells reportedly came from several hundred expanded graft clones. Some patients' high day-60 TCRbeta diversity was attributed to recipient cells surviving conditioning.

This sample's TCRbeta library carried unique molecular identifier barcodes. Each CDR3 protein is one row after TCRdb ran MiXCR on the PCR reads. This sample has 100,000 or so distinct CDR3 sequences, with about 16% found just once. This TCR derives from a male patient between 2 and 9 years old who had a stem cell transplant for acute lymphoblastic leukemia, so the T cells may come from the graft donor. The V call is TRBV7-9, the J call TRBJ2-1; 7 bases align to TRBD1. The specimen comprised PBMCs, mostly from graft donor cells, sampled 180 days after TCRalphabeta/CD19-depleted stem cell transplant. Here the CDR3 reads CASSLLAGTAQFF. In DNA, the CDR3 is TGTGCCAGCAGCTTATTAGCAGGGACAGCGCAGTTCTTC.